This T cell receptor (beta chain) was identified during a study of CD8 T cells in ankylosing spondylitis. General study results and limits: Seemingly characteristic of ankylosing spondylitis blood was a TCR beta motif consisting of under 10 highly homologous variants.

Libraries for TCR beta were made by quantitative 5'-RACE with molecular barcodes. Each CDR3 protein is one row after TCRdb ran MiXCR on the 5' RACE reads. Among around 39,000 distinct CDR3 sequences listed, about 15% were seen once. The V gene's germline CDR1 is MDHEN and CDR2 SYDVKM. The V and J ends lost 5 bases and 1 base respectively, with 14 bases between them. CDR3 size: 15 residues. As concerns this clonotype: Its antigen is undetermined.

This clonotype was obtained from a male donor with ankylosing spondylitis or in good health (not recorded which). The rearrangement uses TRBV28 and TRBJ1-1, with a possible D match to TRBD1 (6 bases). The sequencing sample was made of blood. CDR3 in amino acids: CASSPLTGPNTEAFF. The CDR3 DNA reads TGTGCCAGCAGTCCCCTGACAGGACCGAACACTGAAGCTTTCTTT.